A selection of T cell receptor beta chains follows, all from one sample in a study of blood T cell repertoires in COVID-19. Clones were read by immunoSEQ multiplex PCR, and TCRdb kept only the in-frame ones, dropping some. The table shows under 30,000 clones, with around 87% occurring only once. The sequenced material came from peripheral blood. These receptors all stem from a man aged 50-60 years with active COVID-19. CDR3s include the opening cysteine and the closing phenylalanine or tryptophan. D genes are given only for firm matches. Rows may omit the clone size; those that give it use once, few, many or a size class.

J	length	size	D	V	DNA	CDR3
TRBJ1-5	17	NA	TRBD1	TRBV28	TGTGCCAGCAGTTTAAGTCCGGGACAGGCTAGCAATCAGCCCCAGCATTTT	CASSLSPGQASNQPQHF
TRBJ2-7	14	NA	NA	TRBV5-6	TGTGCCAGCAGGGGGGCATCGCTCTCCTACGAGCAGTACTTC	CASRGASLSYEQYF
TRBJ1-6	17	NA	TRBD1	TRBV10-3	TGTGCCATCAGTGAGGCGGAATGGACAGGGACGAATTCACCCCTCCACTTT	CAISEAEWTGTNSPLHF
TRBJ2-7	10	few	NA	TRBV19	TGTGCCAGTAATACCTACGAGCAGTACTTC	CASNTYEQYF
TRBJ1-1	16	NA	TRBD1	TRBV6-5	TGTGCCAGCAGTTCGTCACGGACAGGGCTGAACACTGAAGCTTTCTTT	CASSSSRTGLNTEAFF
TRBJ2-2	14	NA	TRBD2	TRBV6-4	TGTGCCAGCAGCAAGCGGGAGGGCCTCGGGGAGCTGTTTTTT	CASSKREGLGELFF
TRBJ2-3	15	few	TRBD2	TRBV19	TGTGCCAGTAGTAGTGGCGGGGGGCGCACAGATACGCAGTATTTT	CASSSGGGRTDTQYF
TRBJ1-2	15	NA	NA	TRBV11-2	TGTGCCAGCAGCCAATCGGGAGAAAGGTTAAATGGCTACACCTTC	CASSQSGERLNGYTF
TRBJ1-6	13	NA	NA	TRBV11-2	TGTGCCAGCAGCTTAGATACAAATTCACCCCTCCACTTT	CASSLDTNSPLHF
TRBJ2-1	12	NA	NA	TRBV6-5	TGTGCCACCTCCATGATGAGGGATGAGCAGTTCTTC	CATSMMRDEQFF
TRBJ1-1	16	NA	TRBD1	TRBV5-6	TGTGCCAGCAGCAGACGGACAGGGGTACGTCGGACTGAAGCTTTCTTT	CASSRRTGVRRTEAFF
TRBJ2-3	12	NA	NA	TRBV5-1	TGCGCCAGCAGCCTTCTGACAGATACGCAGTATTTT	CASSLLTDTQYF
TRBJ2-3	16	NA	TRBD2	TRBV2	TGTGCCAGCAGCACCCGCGGGGCTAGCGGGACGGATACGCAGTATTTT	CASSTRGASGTDTQYF
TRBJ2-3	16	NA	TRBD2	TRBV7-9	TGTGCCAGCAGGCCCCCGGCTAGCGGGGGTGCAGATACGCAGTATTTT	CASRPPASGGADTQYF
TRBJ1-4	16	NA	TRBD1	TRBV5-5	TGTGCCAGCAGCCTGGGGACAGGGACATCTAATGAAAAACTGTTTTTT	CASSLGTGTSNEKLFF
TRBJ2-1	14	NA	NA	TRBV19	TGTGCCAGTAGTATACGCTACTCCTACAATGAGCAGTTCTTC	CASSIRYSYNEQFF
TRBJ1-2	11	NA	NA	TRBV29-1	TGCAGCGTTGAACAGGGCTATGGCTACACCTTC	CSVEQGYGYTF
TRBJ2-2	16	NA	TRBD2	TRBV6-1	TGTGCCAGCAGTGTTTTAGCGGGGGCTGGCACCGGGGAGCTGTTTTTT	CASSVLAGAGTGELFF
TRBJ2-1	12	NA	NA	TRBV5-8	TGTGCCAGCAGTCGACAGTACAATGAGCAGTTCTTC	CASSRQYNEQFF
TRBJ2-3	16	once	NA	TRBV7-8	TGTGCCAGCAGCTTGAATCGGTATTCGGGGAAAGATACGCAGTATTTT	CASSLNRYSGKDTQYF
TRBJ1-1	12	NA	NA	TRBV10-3	TGTGCCATCAGTTATAGGGAGTCTGAAGCTTTCTTT	CAISYRESEAFF
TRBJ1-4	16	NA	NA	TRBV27	TGTGCCAGCAGTCTGACGGTGTTGGGCGGGGCTGAAAAACTGTTTTTT	CASSLTVLGGAEKLFF
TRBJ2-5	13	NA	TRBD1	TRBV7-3	TGTGCCAGCAGCCCGCAGGGGGCAAAGACCCAGTACTTC	CASSPQGAKTQYF
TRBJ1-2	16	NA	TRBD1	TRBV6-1	TGTGCCAGCAGTGAAGGGGGACAGTGGTCTAGCGATGGCTACACCTTC	CASSEGGQWSSDGYTF
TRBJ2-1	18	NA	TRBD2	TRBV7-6	TGTGCCAGCAGCTTGGGAACAGGACTAGCGGGAGTCTACAATGAGCAGTTCTTC	CASSLGTGLAGVYNEQFF
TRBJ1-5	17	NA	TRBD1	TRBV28	TGTGCCAGCAGTTCCTCTTCCCAGGGGGTTGGCAATCAGCCCCAGCATTTT	CASSSSSQGVGNQPQHF
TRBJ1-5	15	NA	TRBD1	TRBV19	TGTGCCAGTAGTATTGGACAGGGGCACGTCCAGCCCCAGCATTTT	CASSIGQGHVQPQHF
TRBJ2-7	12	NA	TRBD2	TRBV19	TGTGCCAGTTCTAGCGGGGGTCCCGAGCAGTACTTC	CASSSGGPEQYF